Listed below are T cell receptor beta chains from one sample, sequenced in a study of PD-L1 blockade in urothelial cancer. Sequencing used immunoSEQ multiplex PCR; TCRdb keeps in-frame clones, though not all of them. There are 65,000 to 80,000 clones in the sample; 80% to 90% occur only once, and roughly 4.8% lies in the top ten. The sequenced sample was PBMCs, obtained around atezolizumab (anti-PD-L1) treatment. Source of these receptors: a man between 65 and 80 years old with urothelial cancer. Both conserved end residues are part of each CDR3. The order of the fields is D gene, V gene, J gene, clone size, CDR3 protein, CDR3 DNA. The D gene is left open where the match is weak. Not every row has a clone size; where given, it reads once, few, many or a size class.

NA	TRBV9	TRBJ2-1	NA	CASSVDPSGYNEQFF	TGTGCCAGCAGCGTAGATCCGAGCGGCTACAATGAGCAGTTCTTC
NA	TRBV7-3	TRBJ2-3	NA	CASSPSGGTDTQYF	TGTGCCAGCAGCCCTTCAGGGGGGACAGATACGCAGTATTTT
NA	TRBV7-9	TRBJ1-1	NA	CASSLAEGSTEAFF	TGTGCCAGCAGCTTAGCCGAGGGCAGCACTGAAGCTTTCTTT
NA	TRBV19	TRBJ1-1	NA	CASSIPGEPFRAFF	TGTGCCAGTAGTATCCCAGGCGAGCCCTTTAGAGCTTTCTTT
NA	TRBV10-3	TRBJ1-2	few	CAISEPSRDGYTF	TGTGCCATCAGTGAACCTTCTCGGGATGGCTACACCTTC
TRBD1	TRBV7-6	TRBJ1-1	few	CASSSPGQFGTEAFF	TGTGCCAGCAGCTCTCCGGGACAGTTCGGCACTGAAGCTTTCTTT
TRBD1	TRBV29-1	TRBJ2-1	few	CSAPRGQLYNEQFF	TGCAGCGCCCCGAGGGGACAGCTCTACAATGAGCAGTTCTTC
NA	TRBV23-1	TRBJ2-5	NA	CASSRFPSTAQETQYF	TGCGCCAGCAGTCGATTCCCCTCTACTGCACAAGAGACCCAGTACTTC
NA	TRBV7-9	TRBJ2-2	NA	CASSLAGGPKLFF	TGTGCCAGCAGCTTGGCAGGGGGGCCGAAGCTGTTTTTT
NA	TRBV14	TRBJ2-6	NA	CASSGGSSGANVLTF	TGTGCCAGCAGTGGAGGGAGCTCTGGGGCCAACGTCCTGACTTTC
NA	TRBV5-1	TRBJ1-4	NA	CASSHQGGNEKLFF	TGCGCCAGCAGCCACCAGGGAGGTAATGAAAAACTGTTTTTT
TRBD2	TRBV5-1	TRBJ2-3	NA	CASSLETMGLADTQYF	TGCGCCAGCAGCTTGGAAACGATGGGACTAGCAGATACGCAGTATTTT
TRBD2	TRBV11-2	TRBJ2-3	NA	CASSTWGGSADTQYF	TGTGCCAGCAGCACCTGGGGCGGGAGCGCAGATACGCAGTATTTT
NA	TRBV10-3	TRBJ1-5	few	CAISGQNNQPQHF	TGTGCCATCAGTGGCCAGAACAATCAGCCCCAGCATTTT
NA	TRBV11-2	TRBJ1-3	NA	CASSSPSSGNTIYF	TGTGCCAGCAGTTCGCCGAGCTCTGGAAACACCATATATTTT
NA	TRBV29-1	TRBJ1-2	few	CSVAIGVGFGYTF	TGCAGCGTTGCCATAGGGGTTGGTTTTGGCTACACCTTC
TRBD2	TRBV28	TRBJ2-3	NA	CASSRTSGGTDTQYF	TGTGCCAGCAGCCGGACTAGCGGGGGCACAGATACGCAGTATTTT
NA	TRBV7-3	TRBJ2-1	NA	CASSSTPGTPYNEQFF	TGTGCCAGCAGCTCCACCCCCGGGACACCCTACAATGAGCAGTTCTTC
NA	TRBV5-1	TRBJ1-3	NA	CASSPAGAGNTIYF	TGCGCCAGCAGCCCCGCAGGGGCTGGAAACACCATATATTTT
NA	TRBV4-1	TRBJ2-3	NA	CASSQESGLRPQYF	TGCGCCAGCAGCCAAGAGAGTGGGCTCCGTCCGCAGTATTTT
TRBD2	TRBV19	TRBJ2-5	NA	CASSRNLAGGETQYF	TGTGCCAGTAGTCGCAACCTAGCGGGAGGGGAGACCCAGTACTTC
TRBD1	TRBV7-9	TRBJ1-6	NA	CASSSQGFYNSPLHF	TGTGCCAGCAGCTCACAGGGGTTCTATAATTCACCCCTCCACTTT
NA	TRBV7-9	TRBJ2-5	NA	CASSLAGLGSSETQYF	TGTGCCAGCAGCTTAGCGGGGCTAGGCTCTTCAGAGACCCAGTACTTC
TRBD1	TRBV27	TRBJ2-7	NA	CAKVGTGGNEQYF	TGTGCCAAGGTCGGGACAGGGGGCAACGAGCAGTACTTC
TRBD1	TRBV11-2	TRBJ1-1	NA	CASSFRGRTTEAFF	TGTGCCAGCAGCTTCAGGGGGCGGACCACTGAAGCTTTCTTT
TRBD1	TRBV6-1	TRBJ1-5	many	CASTLQGESNQPQHF	TGTGCCAGCACGCTACAGGGGGAAAGCAATCAGCCCCAGCATTTT
TRBD2	TRBV19	TRBJ2-5	NA	CASSGTSQETQYF	TGTGCCAGTAGCGGGACTAGCCAAGAGACCCAGTACTTC
TRBD1	TRBV7-6	TRBJ2-3	NA	CASSPLVGTGGTDTQYF	TGTGCCAGCAGCCCCCTTGTGGGGACAGGGGGCACAGATACGCAGTATTTT
TRBD1	TRBV7-3	TRBJ1-1	NA	CASKKTGGLLNTEAFF	TGTGCCAGCAAGAAGACAGGGGGACTTTTGAACACTGAAGCTTTCTTT
TRBD1	TRBV29-1	TRBJ2-7	once	CSVSRDRGQDEQYF	TGCAGCGTTAGTCGGGACAGGGGGCAGGACGAGCAGTACTTC
TRBD1	TRBV6-1	TRBJ2-7	NA	CASSERGTGGYEQYF	TGTGCCAGCAGTGAAAGGGGGACAGGGGGCTACGAGCAGTACTTC
TRBD1	TRBV9	TRBJ2-7	NA	CASSVGPDRGYEQYF	TGTGCCAGCAGCGTAGGCCCAGACAGGGGCTACGAGCAGTACTTC
TRBD1	TRBV5-4	TRBJ1-4	NA	CASSQETGGLEKLFF	TGTGCCAGCAGCCAAGAGACAGGGGGCCTGGAAAAACTGTTTTTT
NA	TRBV5-4	TRBJ2-1	NA	CASSILVYGGNEQFF	TGTGCCAGCAGCATACTAGTTTACGGCGGGAATGAGCAGTTCTTC
TRBD1	TRBV9	TRBJ2-3	NA	CASNRGTDTQYF	TGTGCCAGTAACAGGGGTACAGATACGCAGTATTTT
TRBD2	TRBV5-1	TRBJ2-7	NA	CASSLKGTSGRFSYEQYF	TGCGCCAGCAGCTTGAAGGGCACTAGCGGGCGATTCTCCTACGAGCAGTACTTC
TRBD2	TRBV11-3	TRBJ2-7	many	CASSSTSGRYEQYF	TGTGCCAGCAGTTCGACTAGCGGGAGGTACGAGCAGTACTTC